Listed here are 5 T cell receptor beta chains from one sample, sequenced in a study of patients and donors after allogeneic stem cell transplantation. TCRdb redid the calling of the RT-PCR reads with MiXCR, one entry per CDR3 protein. The data show hundreds of thousands of distinct CDR3 sequences, under 20% seen once. Sequencing used blood, either unsorted or a sorted T cell fraction (not recorded which). Every receptor here comes from a human donor who was either an allogeneic HSCT recipient or a stem cell or donor lymphocyte infusion donor (not recorded which). It is not recorded whose cells these are; they may come from a transplant donor.

This clonotype has a handful of counts. The chain employs TRBV28 and TRBJ2-5, with 9 bases identical to TRBD1. The CDR3 runs to 16 residues. Germline trimming cut 5 bases from V and 2 bases from J; bases unmatched to any gene: 9. Germline V lookup: CDR1 MDHEN, CDR2 SYDVKM. CDR3 coding DNA: TGTGCCAGCAGTACCACACAGACAGGGGGGCAAGAGACCCAGTACTTC. This encodes CASSTTQTGGQETQYF.

The sample holds a few counts of this clonotype. The rearrangement joins TRBV20-1 to TRBJ2-7; a weak D match, TRBD1 (5 bases). Germline lookup yields CDR1 DFQATT and CDR2 SNEGSKA (reference sequence). This CDR3 is built from 12 residues. Deletions cut 6 bases from V and 2 bases from J, with 11 bases between. CDR3 residues: CSAYRQPYEQYF. The CDR3 coding sequence is TGCAGTGCCTACCGACAGCCCTACGAGCAGTACTTC.

This clonotype was counted a few times. CDR3 nucleotides: TGTGCCAGCAGCCATAATAGATCAGTGCTAGCGGGTGAGACCCAGTACTTC. It translates to CASSHNRSVLAGETQYF. V usage is TRBV7-9 and J usage is TRBJ2-5; 8 positions agree with TRBD2. This CDR3 has 17 amino acids. V gave up 5 bases and J gave up 5 bases; unmatched junction bases: 16. Germline V gene lookup returns CDR1 SEHNR and CDR2 FQNEAQ (reference sequence).

Only a few counts were recorded for this clonotype. The chain joins TRBV11-1 to TRBJ2-2, with 11 bases matching TRBD2. Germline V gene lookup returns CDR1 SGHAT and CDR2 FQDESV (reference sequence). The CDR3 covers 19 residues. Trimming at V came to 6 bases and at J to 4 bases, leaving 16 bases not matched to a gene. This CDR3 is CASSFPGTSGPHGTGELFF. CDR3 sequence (DNA): TGTGCCAGCAGTTTTCCGGGGACTAGCGGCCCCCACGGCACCGGGGAGCTGTTTTTT.

Only a few counts were recorded for this clonotype. This chain uses TRBV12-3 or TRBV12-4 with TRBJ1-2; 9 bases agree with TRBD1. With V trimmed by 4 bases and J by 5 bases, 5 bases remained unmatched. The CDR3 sequence is 14 residues long. The CDR3 reads CASSSYRGRYGYTF. CDR3 nucleotides: TGTGCCAGCAGTTCCTACAGGGGGCGGTATGGCTACACCTTC.